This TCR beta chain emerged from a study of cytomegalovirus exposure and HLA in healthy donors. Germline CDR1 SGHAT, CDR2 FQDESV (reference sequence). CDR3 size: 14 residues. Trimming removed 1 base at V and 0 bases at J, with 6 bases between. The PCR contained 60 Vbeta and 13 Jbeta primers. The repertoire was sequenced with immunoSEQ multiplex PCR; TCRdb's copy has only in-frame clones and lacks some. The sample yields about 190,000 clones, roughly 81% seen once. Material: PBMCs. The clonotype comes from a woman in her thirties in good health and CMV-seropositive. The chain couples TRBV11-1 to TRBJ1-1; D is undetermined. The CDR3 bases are TGTGCCAGCAGCTTAGGGCCAATGAACACTGAAGCTTTCTTT. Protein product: CASSLGPMNTEAFF.